Each of the 21 T cell receptor beta chains below was sequenced from the same sample in a study of blood T cell repertoires in COVID-19. TCRdb keeps only in-frame clones here, not all; method: immunoSEQ multiplex PCR. The sample includes a few hundred thousand clones, approximately 85% seen only once; the top ten take more than 2%. The source material was PBMCs or T cells enriched from blood (not recorded which). The receptors stem from a man aged 30 to 39 who had recovered from COVID-19.

The rearrangement uses TRBV10-1 and TRBJ1-5; D is possibly TRBD1 (5 bases). Germline V CDR1 and CDR2: WNHNN, SYGVQD (reference sequence). Deletions cut 3 bases from V and 0 bases from J, with 15 bases between. The CDR3 is made up of 17 amino acids. The CDR3 sequence is CASSEWPGSRSNQPQHF. CDR3 nucleotides: TGCGCCAGCAGTGAATGGCCAGGGTCACGTAGCAATCAGCCCCAGCATTTT.

The rearrangement uses TRBV19 and TRBJ1-5, with TRBD1 matching 7 bases. The trim removed 7 bases at V and 5 bases at J, leaving 5 bases unmatched. CDR1 and CDR2 from the germline V gene are LNHDA and SQIVND (reference sequence). The CDR3 is 13 amino acids. CDR3 in DNA: TGTGCCAGTATGCGAGACAGGGATCAGCCCCAGCATTTT. Its translation is CASMRDRDQPQHF.

The chain links TRBV5-4 to TRBJ1-2; perhaps TRBD1 as D (5 bases). Trimming took 3 bases from V and 5 from J, leaving 11 bases between them. Germline assignment: CDR1 SGHNT and CDR2 YYREEE (reference sequence). CDR3 length equals 13 residues. The CDR3: CASSSPGGYGYTF. CDR3 coding DNA: TGTGCCAGCAGCTCGCCCGGGGGATATGGCTACACCTTC.

The chain joins TRBV25-1 to TRBJ1-2, with D possibly TRBD1 on 5 matching bases. With 4 bases removed from V and 5 bases from J, the gap between germline ends came to 8 bases. Germline assignment: CDR1 MGHDK and CDR2 SYGVNS. The CDR3 length is 12 residues. The DNA for the CDR3 is TGTGCCAGCAGTGTGGGGGGGTATGGCTACACCTTC. Protein sequence: CASSVGGYGYTF.

J is TRBJ1-1 and V is TRBV19, with TRBD1 identical over 9 bases. The CDR3 is 14 amino acids. Germline loops: CDR1 LNHDA, CDR2 SQIVND (reference sequence). With 5 bases clipped from V and 5 bases from J, the junction kept 6 bases outside the gene matches. CDR3 coding DNA: TGTGCCAGTAGTTCTAGGACAGGGGTTACTGAAGCTTTCTTT. The encoded protein is CASSSRTGVTEAFF. The entire variable domain, with the rest obtained from reference TRBV19 and TRBJ1-1, is as follows: DGGITQSPKYLFRKEGQNVTLSCEQNLNHDAMYWYRQDPGQGLRLIYYSQIVNDFQKGDIAEGYSVSREKKESFPLTVTSAQKNPTAFYLCASSSRTGVTEAFFGQGTRLTVV.

V and J are TRBV7-9 and TRBJ2-1, with 9 nucleotides matching TRBD1. J was trimmed by 5 bases and V by 5 bases; bases with no gene match: 13. The CDR3 is made up of 17 amino acids. CDR1 and CDR2 from the germline V gene are SEHNR and FQNEAQ (reference sequence). The CDR3 DNA sequence: TGTGCCAGCAGCCCCGGGACAGGGATCAGGGTTAACAATGAGCAGTTCTTC. Amino acid sequence: CASSPGTGIRVNNEQFF.

V gene TRBV4-1 combines with J gene TRBJ2-2; D is ambiguous. Trimming cost V 0 bases and J 0 bases, with 8 bases left between them. This CDR3 region has 16 residues. Germline V gene data show CDR1 as MGHRA and CDR2 as YSYEKL. CDR3 DNA sequence: TGCGCCAGCAGCCAAGAACCACAGCCGAACACCGGGGAGCTGTTTTTT. It encodes CASSQEPQPNTGELFF.

This chain joins TRBV30 and TRBJ1-3, with D possibly TRBD1 on 5 matching bases. Trimming pared 3 bases from V and 0 bases from J, leaving 9 bases between. The CDR3 is made up of 14 amino acids. The germline V gene has CDR1 GTSNPN and CDR2 SVGIG (reference sequence). CDR3 in amino acids: CAWSPGRSGNTIYF. CDR3 DNA sequence: TGTGCCTGGAGCCCAGGGCGCTCTGGAAACACCATATATTTT.

J is TRBJ2-2 and V is TRBV16; maybe TRBD1 (6 bases). The germline V gene has CDR1 KGHSY and CDR2 FQNENV. V gave up 6 bases and J gave up 4 bases, with 21 bases separating them. CDR3 size: 17 residues. The CDR3 bases are TGTGCCAGCAGACCCATGACAGGTCACGACTTCACCGGGGAGCTGTTTTTT. Its protein product is CASRPMTGHDFTGELFF.

The gene calls are TRBV4-3 and TRBJ1-2; 9 bases fit TRBD1. In germline, CDR1 is LGHNA, CDR2 YSLEER. CDR3 length: 16 residues. Trimming at V came to 2 bases and at J to 1 base, leaving 5 bases not matched to a gene. The CDR3, as DNA: TGCGCCAGCAGCCAATCATACAGGGGGCTTAACTATGGCTACACCTTC. Its translation: CASSQSYRGLNYGYTF.

This chain uses TRBV11-2 with TRBJ2-5, with 7 bases fitting TRBD1. The ends lost 4 bases at V and 5 bases at J; junction bases unmatched: 13. Germline assignment: CDR1 SGHAT and CDR2 FQNNGV. The CDR3 has 16 amino acids. The CDR3 nucleotides are TGTGCCAGCAGCTCCGGCGACAGGGTGATAACGGAGACCCAGTACTTC. Protein: CASSSGDRVITETQYF. The full variable domain, its missing parts supplied by reference TRBV11-2 and TRBJ2-5, is EAGVAQSPRYKIIEKRQSVAFWCNPISGHATLYWYQQILGQGPKLLIQFQNNGVVDDSQLPKDRFSAERLKGVDSTLKIQPAKLEDSAVYLCASSSGDRVITETQYFGPGTRLLVL.

The gene calls are TRBV6-5 and TRBJ2-7; 12 bases line up with TRBD1. Germline-derived CDR1 and CDR2 are MNHEY and SVGAGI. The ends lost 7 bases at V and 5 bases at J; junction bases unmatched: 3. The CDR3 runs to 13 residues. The CDR3 sequence: CASTGTGGHEQYF. As DNA, the CDR3 is TGTGCCAGCACCGGGACAGGGGGCCACGAGCAGTACTTC.

V gene TRBV5-4 combines with J gene TRBJ1-6; D perhaps matches TRBD1 (5 bases). Germline CDR1 and CDR2: SGHNT and YYREEE (reference sequence). V lost 2 bases and J lost 8, with 17 bases in between. The CDR3 length is 16 residues. In nucleotides, the CDR3 is TGTGCCAGCAGCTTATTGGGTGGACGGGGGGATTCACCCCTCCACTTT. It yields the protein CASSLLGGRGDSPLHF.

J is TRBJ2-3 and V is TRBV2; TRBD2 matches at 11 bases. The CDR3 has 15 amino acids. V was clipped by 8 bases and J by 2 bases; unmatched bases: 6. Germline CDR1 is SNHLY and CDR2 is FYNNEI. CDR3 sequence reads: CASLLGLAVTDTQYF. CDR3 in DNA: TGTGCCAGCCTGTTGGGACTAGCGGTCACAGATACGCAGTATTTT.

V is TRBV7-6 and J is TRBJ2-7, with 8 bases that match TRBD1. Losses at the gene ends were 2 bases for V and 2 bases for J; bases not matched to a gene: 5. Per the germline V gene, CDR1 is SGHVS and CDR2 is FNYEAQ. The CDR3 is 15 amino acids. DNA for the CDR3: TGTGCCAGCAGCTTATTGTCGACAGGGGCCTACGAGCAGTACTTC. Its translation is CASSLLSTGAYEQYF.

The DNA of the CDR3 is TGTGCCAGCAGCTTAGCTTTCCGGGGAGGAGGCTACACCTTC. Encoded protein: CASSLAFRGGGYTF. The chain uses TRBV7-2 and TRBJ1-2; no clear D gene. Germline V gene data show CDR1 as SGHTA and CDR2 as FQGNSA. The V gene lost 0 bases and the J gene lost 8 bases, with 13 bases spanning the gap. This CDR3 contains 14 residues.

The J gene is TRBJ1-3, the V gene TRBV7-9, with D unclear. Germline V lookup: CDR1 SEHNR, CDR2 FQNEAQ (reference sequence). This CDR3 comprises 15 residues. V was pared by 1 base and J by 3 bases, with 10 bases between. The CDR3 is CASSLVGVNGNTIYF. CDR3 sequence (DNA): TGTGCCAGCAGCTTAGTCGGGGTAAATGGAAACACCATATATTTT.

The CDR3 here is CASSVEGGLNTEAFF. The CDR3 coding sequence is TGTGCCAGCAGTGTTGAGGGGGGGCTGAACACTGAAGCTTTCTTT. The chain employs TRBV6-4 and TRBJ1-1; a weak D match, TRBD1 (6 bases). V lost 4 bases and J lost 0, with 12 bases in between. Germline V lookup: CDR1 MRHNA, CDR2 SNTAGT. This CDR3 region has 15 residues.

The V call is TRBV29-1, the J call TRBJ1-1; D unresolved. Per the germline V gene, CDR1 is SQVTM and CDR2 is ANQGSEA. Trimming removed 3 bases from V and 3 bases from J, with 11 bases in between. This CDR3 has 13 amino acids. The CDR3 DNA reads as TGCAGCGTTGAGTACAGATCCGACACTGAAGCTTTCTTT. Translation gives CSVEYRSDTEAFF.

This chain connects TRBV4-2 to TRBJ1-4, with 9 positions matching TRBD1. The length of the CDR3 is 16 residues. Germline CDR1 reads LGHNA; CDR2 reads YNFKEQ. J gave up 8 bases and V 2 bases, and 9 bases lay outside the gene matches. The CDR3 region is CASSQTSGQGEEKLFF. The CDR3 DNA is TGTGCCAGCAGCCAAACCTCGGGACAGGGAGAAGAAAAACTGTTTTTT.

The chain joins TRBV3-1 (or the pseudogene TRBV3-2) to TRBJ2-3; maybe TRBD2 (6 bases). This CDR3 contains 16 residues. V lost 2 bases and J 2 bases, leaving 14 bases between the germline ends. Germline V gene data show CDR1 as LGHDT and CDR2 as YNNKEL (reference sequence). The CDR3 nucleotides read TGTGCCAGCAGCCAACGGGGGTACTCCGACACAGATACGCAGTATTTT. Translating gives CASSQRGYSDTDTQYF.